The entry below gives a single T cell receptor beta chain sequence along with its context. Sequencing was performed with immunoSEQ multiplex PCR; in TCRdb, only in-frame clones are kept and a portion is missing. The sample includes more than 45,000 clones, about 88% of them seen just once. The sample is drawn from a study of blood T cell repertoires in COVID-19. Study background: T cells, B-cell-depleted T cells, or PBMCs provided the cDNA or gDNA that served as material.

The receptor was derived from a human donor in a cohort sampled during active COVID-19. Sequenced: peripheral blood.

In DNA form, the CDR3 reads TGTGCCAGCAGTCTCTCCGGGACAACCTACGAGCAGTACTTC. Protein sequence: CASSLSGTTYEQYF. The chain joins TRBV27 to TRBJ2-7; possibly TRBD1 for D (6 bases). This CDR3 comprises 14 residues. Germline V lookup: CDR1 MNHEY, CDR2 SMNVEV (reference sequence). Trimming took 5 bases from V and 2 from J, leaving 13 bases between them.